One and the same sample provided the 5 T cell receptor beta chains below, sequenced in a study of T-cell memory formation after mild COVID-19. TCRdb recomputed calls from the 5' RACE reads with MiXCR, one row per CDR3 protein. The sample contains more than 250,000 distinct CDR3 sequences, roughly 15% of which appear only once. The sample was PBMCs or a T cell subset sorted from them (not recorded which). Receptors were obtained from a man between 18 and 35 years old who had mild COVID-19 (a few samples of this study predate the infection). Cell type and time point are not known.

CDR3 nucleotide sequence: TGCAGTGCTATAGCGGGGTCCACAGATACGCAGTATTTT. Residues: CSAIAGSTDTQYF. The J gene is TRBJ2-3, the V gene TRBV20-1, with 8 bases aligning to TRBD2. CDR3 length: 13 amino acids. Germline V gene sequence: CDR1 DFQATT, CDR2 SNEGSKA (reference sequence). The trim removed 4 bases at V and 2 bases at J, leaving 2 bases unmatched.

This clonotype was counted a few times. The V and J genes are TRBV4-1 and TRBJ2-4; D may match TRBD1 or TRBD2 (5 bases each). CDR3 size: 15 residues. Germline CDR1 is MGHRA and CDR2 is YSYEKL. The V and J ends lost 4 bases and 7 bases respectively, with 17 bases between them. CDR3 coding DNA: TGCGCCAGCAGCCCCGGGGTGGGGGTCCGGAACATTCAGTACTTC. As protein: CASSPGVGVRNIQYF.

The chain joins TRBV6-6 to TRBJ2-1; TRBD2 is a possible D gene (7 bases). Germline assignment: CDR1 MNHNY and CDR2 SVGAGI (reference sequence). The V and J ends lost 4 bases and 3 bases respectively, with 13 bases between them. The CDR3 contains 15 residues. This chain's CDR3 is CASSSGGAGYNEQFF. CDR3 bases: TGTGCCAGCAGTTCTGGGGGGGCGGGCTACAATGAGCAGTTCTTC.

This clonotype was observed a handful of times. The V and J genes are TRBV6-5 and TRBJ2-3; no clear D. The germline CDR1 and CDR2 sequences are MNHEY and SVGAGI. Trimming shortened V by 5 bases and J by 6 bases, and 18 bases separated the two germline ends. The CDR3 covers 15 residues. CDR3 coding DNA: TGTGCCAGCAGTCAGACACACGCGACCTCCGATACGCAGTATTTT. Translation gives CASSQTHATSDTQYF.

This clonotype has only a few counts. The J gene is TRBJ2-7, the V gene TRBV4-3; D possibly corresponds to TRBD1 (6 bases). The germline CDR1 and CDR2 sequences are LGHNA and YSLEER. The CDR3 spans 14 residues. V was shortened by 2 bases and J by 2 bases, with 10 bases between the two germline ends. For the CDR3, the DNA is TGCGCCAGCAGCCAAAGCCCAGGGGCCTACGAGCAGTACGTC. Translating it yields CASSQSPGAYEQYV.